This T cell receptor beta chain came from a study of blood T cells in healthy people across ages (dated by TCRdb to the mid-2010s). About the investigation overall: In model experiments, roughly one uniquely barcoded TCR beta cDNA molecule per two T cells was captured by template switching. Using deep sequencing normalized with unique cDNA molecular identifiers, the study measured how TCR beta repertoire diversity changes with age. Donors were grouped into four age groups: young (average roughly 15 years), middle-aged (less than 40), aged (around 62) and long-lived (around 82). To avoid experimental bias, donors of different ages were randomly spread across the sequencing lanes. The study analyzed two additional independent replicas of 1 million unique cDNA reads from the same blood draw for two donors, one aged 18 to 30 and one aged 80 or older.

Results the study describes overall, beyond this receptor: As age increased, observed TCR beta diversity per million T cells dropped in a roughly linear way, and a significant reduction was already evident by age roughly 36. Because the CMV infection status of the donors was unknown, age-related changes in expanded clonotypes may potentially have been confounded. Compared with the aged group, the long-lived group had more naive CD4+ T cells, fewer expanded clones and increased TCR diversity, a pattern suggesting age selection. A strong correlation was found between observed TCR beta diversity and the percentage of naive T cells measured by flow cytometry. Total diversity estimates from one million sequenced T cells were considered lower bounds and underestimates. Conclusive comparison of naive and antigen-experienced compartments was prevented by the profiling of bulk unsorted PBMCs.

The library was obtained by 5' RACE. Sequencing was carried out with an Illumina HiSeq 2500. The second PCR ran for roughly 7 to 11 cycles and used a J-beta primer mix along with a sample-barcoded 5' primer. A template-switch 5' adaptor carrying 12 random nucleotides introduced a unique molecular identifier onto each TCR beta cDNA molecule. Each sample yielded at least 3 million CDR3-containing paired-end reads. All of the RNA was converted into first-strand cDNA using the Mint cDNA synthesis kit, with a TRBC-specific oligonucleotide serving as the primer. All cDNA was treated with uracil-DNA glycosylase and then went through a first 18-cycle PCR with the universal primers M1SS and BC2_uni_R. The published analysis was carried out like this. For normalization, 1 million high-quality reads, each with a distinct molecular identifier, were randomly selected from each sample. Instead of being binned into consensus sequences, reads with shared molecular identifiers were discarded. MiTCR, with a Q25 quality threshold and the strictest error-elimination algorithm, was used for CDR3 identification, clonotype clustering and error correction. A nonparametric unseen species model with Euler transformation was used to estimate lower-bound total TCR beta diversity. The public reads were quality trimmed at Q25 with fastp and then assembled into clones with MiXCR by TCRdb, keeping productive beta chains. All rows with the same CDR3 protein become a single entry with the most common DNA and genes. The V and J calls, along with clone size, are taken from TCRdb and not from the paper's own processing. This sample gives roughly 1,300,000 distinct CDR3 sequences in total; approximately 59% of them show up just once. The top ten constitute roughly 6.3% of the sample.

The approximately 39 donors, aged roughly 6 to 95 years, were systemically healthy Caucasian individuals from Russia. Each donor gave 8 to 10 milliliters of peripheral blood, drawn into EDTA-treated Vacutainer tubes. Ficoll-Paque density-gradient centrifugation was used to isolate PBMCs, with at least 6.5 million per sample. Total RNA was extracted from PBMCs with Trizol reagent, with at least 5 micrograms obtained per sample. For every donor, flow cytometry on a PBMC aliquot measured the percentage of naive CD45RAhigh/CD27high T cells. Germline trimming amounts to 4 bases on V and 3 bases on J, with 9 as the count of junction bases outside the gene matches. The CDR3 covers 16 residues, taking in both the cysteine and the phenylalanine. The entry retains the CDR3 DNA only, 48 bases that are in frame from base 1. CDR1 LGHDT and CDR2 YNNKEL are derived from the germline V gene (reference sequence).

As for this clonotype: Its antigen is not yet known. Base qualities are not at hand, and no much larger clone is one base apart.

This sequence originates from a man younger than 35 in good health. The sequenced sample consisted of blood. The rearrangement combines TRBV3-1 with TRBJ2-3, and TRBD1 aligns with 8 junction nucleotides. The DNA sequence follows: TGTGCCAGCAGCCGGATTGGACAGGGAGAAACAGATACGCAGTATTTT. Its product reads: CASSRIGQGETDTQYF.